This T cell receptor beta chain originates from a study of blood T cell repertoires in COVID-19. Study-level background: The United States, Italy and Spain supplied acute and convalescent COVID-19 samples.

The V end lost 2 bases, the J end lost 5 bases, and 18 bases lay between the germline ends. The CDR3 is 16 amino acids. Germline V gives CDR1 KGHSH, CDR2 LQKENI. TCRdb's table, derived via immunoSEQ multiplex PCR, lists solely in-frame clones and lacks some. The data show about 200,000 clones, 75% to 90% seen once. Participants came from fewer than 25 US areas, aged roughly 18 to 89 years. Participants reported their clinical history, and cohort assignment relied on those reports. A PCR-confirmed or clinician-diagnosed COVID-19 case had contacted exposed participants within 2 weeks of entry. The material sequenced was PBMCs or T cells enriched from blood (not recorded which). The chain combines TRBV18 with TRBJ1-2; a weak D match, TRBD1 (5 bases). This sequence was found in a young woman who had been exposed to COVID-19. The CDR3 nucleotides are TGTGCCAGCTCACCAAGGCAGGGTAACCTGGGTTATGGCTACACCTTC. Protein: CASSPRQGNLGYGYTF.